This TCR beta chain was sequenced in a study of blood T cell repertoires in COVID-19. Original handling: From reference gene primer amplification, estimates of nucleated cell counts were derived. Assay: immunoSEQ multiplex PCR; the TCRdb copy retains only in-frame clones and omits some. D and trimming come from the DNA, and the V and J calls and clone size come from that table. The sample gives about 230,000 clones, 85% to 90% of which show up once; 3.5% to 4% is in the top ten. Trimming removed 4 bases at V and 0 bases at J, with 11 bases between. In germline, CDR1 is SGHNT, CDR2 YYREEE (reference sequence). The CDR3 consists of 15 residues.

V gene TRBV5-4 combines with J gene TRBJ1-3; D might be TRBD1 (6 bases). The specimen was PBMCs or T cells enriched from blood (not recorded which). The TCR originated in a woman aged 30 to 39 with acute COVID-19. The CDR3 DNA sequence: TGTGCCAGCAGCACAGGGCCGTTCTCTGGAAACACCATATATTTT. This gives the protein CASSTGPFSGNTIYF.